Listed below are T cell receptor beta chains from one sample, sequenced in a study of cytomegalovirus exposure and HLA in healthy donors. The protocol was immunoSEQ multiplex PCR, while the TCRdb copy is restricted to in-frame clones and leaves out a portion. Of nearly 110,000 clones in the sample, 70% to 80% were seen once. Sequencing was carried out using PBMCs. These receptors came from a boy younger than 18 in good health and CMV-seronegative. CDR3s include the opening cysteine and the closing phenylalanine or tryptophan. The D gene is left open where the match is weak. The size entry is marked missing in some rows and otherwise reads once, few, many or a size class.

J gene: TRBJ2-1; V gene: TRBV6-1; D gene: NA; clone size: NA; CDR3 protein: CASTEQGVYNEQFF; CDR3 DNA: TGTGCCAGCACAGAGCAAGGGGTCTACAATGAGCAGTTCTTC
J gene: TRBJ1-4; V gene: TRBV11-2; D gene: TRBD1; clone size: NA; CDR3 protein: CASSSPSQRDRGEKLFF; CDR3 DNA: TGTGCCAGCAGCTCACCGAGCCAGCGGGACAGGGGAGAAAAACTGTTTTTT
J gene: TRBJ1-5; V gene: TRBV30; D gene: NA; clone size: NA; CDR3 protein: CAWSSGRVINQPQHF; CDR3 DNA: TGTGCCTGGAGTTCGGGCAGGGTAATCAATCAGCCCCAGCATTTT
J gene: TRBJ1-2; V gene: TRBV7-8; D gene: TRBD1; clone size: NA; CDR3 protein: CASSLAGRGYGYTF; CDR3 DNA: TGTGCCAGCAGCCTAGCGGGCAGGGGGTATGGCTACACCTTC
J gene: TRBJ2-1; V gene: TRBV14; D gene: NA; clone size: few; CDR3 protein: CASSRQESSYNEQFF; CDR3 DNA: TGTGCCAGCAGCCGACAGGAGAGCTCCTACAATGAGCAGTTCTTC
J gene: TRBJ2-7; V gene: TRBV6-1; D gene: NA; clone size: NA; CDR3 protein: CASSPGLAHEQYF; CDR3 DNA: TGTGCCAGCAGCCCGGGACTCGCCCACGAGCAGTACTTC
J gene: TRBJ1-2; V gene: TRBV5-1; D gene: NA; clone size: few; CDR3 protein: CASRGGDSTNYGYTF; CDR3 DNA: TGCGCCAGCAGGGGAGGGGATTCGACTAACTATGGCTACACCTTC
J gene: TRBJ1-2; V gene: TRBV19; D gene: NA; clone size: NA; CDR3 protein: CASSIGRTDISNYGYTF; CDR3 DNA: TGTGCCAGTAGTATTGGCCGGACAGATATTTCTAACTATGGCTACACCTTC
J gene: TRBJ2-7; V gene: TRBV29-1; D gene: TRBD1; clone size: NA; CDR3 protein: CSVDEGDRSGLSEQYF; CDR3 DNA: TGCAGCGTTGATGAAGGGGACAGGTCGGGATTGAGTGAGCAGTACTTC
J gene: TRBJ1-1; V gene: TRBV28; D gene: NA; clone size: NA; CDR3 protein: CASRWFGGSEAFF; CDR3 DNA: TGTGCCAGCAGGTGGTTCGGGGGATCCGAAGCTTTCTTT